The text below deals with one TCR beta chain. These data originate in a study of blood T cell repertoires in COVID-19. Across the whole study: The United States, Italy and Spain provided the acute and convalescent COVID-19 samples.

The CDR3 contains 13 residues. Trimming removed 5 bases from V and 4 bases from J; junction bases left unmatched: 4. CDR1 and CDR2 from the germline V gene are LNHDA and SQIVND (reference sequence). In the original analysis: Amplified reference gene primers provided the basis for estimating nucleated cell counts. Assay used: immunoSEQ multiplex PCR; TCRdb lists only in-frame clones, some missing. V and J calls and clone size are given by that table; D and trimming were obtained from the DNA. The sample shows 100,000 to 150,000 clones, 88% of them seen only once. This TCR was sampled from a middle-aged man with acute or convalescent COVID-19. The sample was peripheral blood. The chain uses TRBV19 and TRBJ1-1; TRBD1 matches at 7 bases. CDR3 in DNA: TGTGCCAGTAGTCTGGGACAGCTCACTGAAGCTTTCTTT. Translating it yields CASSLGQLTEAFF.